Following are 29 T cell receptor beta chains from one sample sequenced in a study of a mutant IDH1 vaccine in newly diagnosed glioma. These receptors are not linked to any known antigen. Clones were sequenced by immunoSEQ multiplex PCR, and TCRdb holds only the in-frame ones, with some missing. The sample holds about 26,000 clones, over 65% seen once. Time point described: week 35, safety follow-up. Alongside topical imiquimod, each dose of vaccine comprised 300 ug of mutant IDH1 20-mer peptide. The sequencing here drew on PBMCs, taken from a glioma patient whose treatment included an IDH1 peptide vaccine. These receptors all stem from a man younger than 40 with glioma.

This clone appeared a few times. V is TRBV19 and J is TRBJ1-1, with 9 bases identical to TRBD1. Trimming cost V 3 bases and J 3 bases; bases outside gene matches: 2. The CDR3 loop spans 14 amino acids. From germline, CDR1 is LNHDA and CDR2 SQIVND (reference sequence). The CDR3 DNA reads TGTGCCAGTAGTATGACAGGGGGTCACACTGAAGCTTTCTTT. Translating it yields CASSMTGGHTEAFF.

The rearrangement joins TRBV7-8 to TRBJ1-1; D is possibly TRBD1 (5 bases). CDR3 length: 14 residues. Trimming left V 1 base short and J 1 base short, with 7 bases between. The germline V gene has CDR1 SGHVS and CDR2 FQNEAQ. This CDR3 is CASSLVRGNTEAFF. The CDR3 DNA reads as TGTGCCAGCAGCTTAGTTAGGGGGAACACTGAAGCTTTCTTT. Filled out from reference TRBV7-8 and TRBJ1-1, the complete variable domain reads GAGVSQSPRYKVAKRGQDVALRCDPISGHVSLFWYQQALGQGPEFLTYFQNEAQLDKSGLPSDRFFAERPEGSVSTLKIQRTQQEDSAVYLCASSLVRGNTEAFFGQGTRLTVV.

This rearrangement joins TRBV6-5 to TRBJ2-7; 7 nucleotides align to TRBD2. Unmatched junction bases numbered 9, after V lost 5 bases and J lost 5 bases. The CDR3 is 14 amino acids. Germline loops: CDR1 MNHEY, CDR2 SVGAGI. CDR3 sequence reads: CASSKGREQNEQYF. Here the CDR3 DNA reads TGTGCCAGCAGTAAGGGGAGGGAACAGAACGAGCAGTACTTC.

The rearrangement uses TRBV4-3 and TRBJ1-2; 7 bases are a match to TRBD1. Germline V gene sequence: CDR1 LGHNA, CDR2 YSLEER. The CDR3 sequence is 15 residues long. Trimming at V came to 2 bases and at J to 2 bases, leaving 5 bases not matched to a gene. DNA for the CDR3: TGCGCCAGCAGCCAAAACAGGGGATTCAACTATGGCTACACCTTC. It codes for CASSQNRGFNYGYTF.

The chain combines TRBV6-6 with TRBJ2-7, with D possibly TRBD1 on 6 matching bases. The germline CDR1 and CDR2 sequences are MNHNY and SVGAGI (reference sequence). The ends were cut back, 7 bases at V and 0 bases at J, with 10 bases in the middle. The CDR3 loop spans 13 amino acids. DNA for the CDR3: TGTGCCAGCACAGGGGAGAGCTCCTACGAGCAGTACTTC. Its translation: CASTGESSYEQYF.

This clone appeared a few times. The chain has TRBV29-1 and TRBJ1-3, with D unresolved. Per the germline V gene, CDR1 is SQVTM and CDR2 is ANQGSEA. Deletions cut 7 bases from V and 0 bases from J, with 7 bases between. This CDR3 has 12 amino acids. The CDR3 loop reads CSGSHSGNTIYF. The CDR3 region has the DNA TGCAGCGGGTCCCACTCTGGAAACACCATATATTTT.

This sequence joins TRBV4-1 and TRBJ2-5; 7 bases are a match to TRBD2. The germline CDR1 and CDR2 sequences are MGHRA and YSYEKL. The junction had 11 bases not matched to a gene; V was cut back by 2 bases and J by 5 bases. The CDR3 extends over 16 amino acids. CDR3 nucleotide sequence: TGCGCCAGCAGCCAATCACCCGGGGGGAAGGGGGAGACCCAGTACTTC. Translating it yields CASSQSPGGKGETQYF.

The chain uses TRBV5-1 and TRBJ1-2, with 10 bases lining up with TRBD1. The V gene's germline CDR1 is SGHRS and CDR2 YFSETQ. The length of the CDR3 is 16 residues. V gave up 2 bases and J gave up 6 bases; unmatched junction bases: 10. The CDR3 DNA sequence: TGCGCCAGCAGCTTAACCTTCAGCGGGACAGGGGATGGCTACACCTTC. It specifies CASSLTFSGTGDGYTF.

This sequence joins TRBV6-5 and TRBJ2-1; D is unresolved. The CDR3 is 15 residues long. Germline V gene data show CDR1 as MNHEY and CDR2 as SVGAGI. V gave up 5 bases and J gave up 2 bases, with 13 bases separating them. The CDR3 loop is CASSADRSTYNEQFF. The CDR3 DNA follows: TGTGCCAGCAGTGCCGACCGGTCCACCTACAATGAGCAGTTCTTC.

V and J are TRBV30 and TRBJ2-1; 7 positions agree with TRBD1. In germline, CDR1 is GTSNPN, CDR2 SVGIG (reference sequence). CDR3 length equals 17 residues. With 0 bases clipped from V and 4 bases from J, the junction kept 12 bases outside the gene matches. CDR3 in amino acids: CAWSVSSYRGPYNEQFF. The CDR3 bases are TGTGCCTGGAGTGTATCCTCCTACAGGGGCCCGTACAATGAGCAGTTCTTC.

Only one count was recorded for this clone. This chain joins TRBV2 and TRBJ2-1; 8 bases fit TRBD1. Germline loops: CDR1 SNHLY, CDR2 FYNNEI. The CDR3 is 14 residues long. The J segment lost 3 bases and the V segment lost 9 bases, leaving 7 bases of the junction unmatched. In DNA, the CDR3 is TGTGCCAGATCGGACAGGGTCGTCTACAATGAGCAGTTCTTC. It translates to CARSDRVVYNEQFF.

The rearrangement uses TRBV2 and TRBJ1-5, with 7 bases identical to TRBD1. This CDR3 is 15 amino acids long. Trimming took 9 bases from V and 0 from J; bases not matched to a gene: 8. Germline V lookup: CDR1 SNHLY, CDR2 FYNNEI. The CDR3 is CASRGQIHSNQPQHF. For the CDR3, the DNA is TGTGCCAGTCGGGGACAGATCCATAGCAATCAGCCCCAGCATTTT.

The chain employs TRBV29-1 and TRBJ2-1; tentatively, D is TRBD1 or TRBD2 (5 bases each). The CDR3 is made up of 18 amino acids. CDR1 SQVTM and CDR2 ANQGSEA come from the germline V gene. V shed 4 bases and J shed 0 bases, with 22 bases lying between them. CDR3 sequence: CSVVGDARTQSSYNEQFF. The CDR3 nucleotides read TGCAGCGTTGTTGGGGACGCAAGGACTCAAAGCTCCTACAATGAGCAGTTCTTC.

The chain links TRBV7-2 to TRBJ2-7; D not certain. Trimming removed 5 bases at V and 0 bases at J, with 11 bases between. The CDR3 is 14 residues long. Germline values: CDR1 SGHTA, CDR2 FQGNSA. The CDR3: CASSPDPSSYEQYF. In DNA, the CDR3 is TGTGCCAGCAGCCCCGACCCAAGCTCCTACGAGCAGTACTTC. Together with reference TRBV7-2 and TRBJ2-7, the CDR3 gives the full variable domain: GAGVSQSPSNKVTEKGKDVELRCDPISGHTALYWYRQSLGQGLEFLIYFQGNSAPDKSGLPSDRFSAERTGGSVSTLTIQRTQQEDSAVYLCASSPDPSSYEQYFGPGTRLTVT.

J is TRBJ1-6 and V is TRBV5-1; the D is unclear. Trimming removed 3 bases from V and 7 bases from J, with 11 bases in between. Germline V lookup: CDR1 SGHRS, CDR2 YFSETQ. The CDR3 length is 14 residues. The CDR3 here is CASSYLAGNSPLHF. In DNA form, the CDR3 reads TGCGCCAGCAGCTATCTTGCCGGGAATTCACCCCTCCACTTT.

This chain links TRBV29-1 with TRBJ2-2; D unclear. The CDR3 consists of 12 residues. V was cut by 5 bases and J by 4 bases, with 8 bases left in between. Germline V CDR1 and CDR2: SQVTM, ANQGSEA. CDR3 in DNA: TGCAGCGTTATATCCCCCACCGGGGAGCTGTTTTTT. Translation: CSVISPTGELFF.

The CDR3 region is CASSFLRDRVSTEAFF. The CDR3, as DNA: TGTGCCAGCAGCTTTTTGCGGGACAGGGTTTCCACTGAAGCTTTCTTT. The gene calls are TRBV11-1 and TRBJ1-1; 9 nucleotides match TRBD1. V lost 3 bases, J lost 4 bases, and 9 bases stayed unmatched. The CDR3 is made up of 16 amino acids. CDR1 and CDR2 (germline): SGHAT, FQDESV (reference sequence).

This chain joins TRBV2 and TRBJ1-2; 11 bases match TRBD1. V lost 5 bases to trimming and J lost 4 bases; unmatched junction nucleotides: 6. Per germline, CDR1 SNHLY and CDR2 FYNNEI. The CDR3 runs 15 residues. The CDR3 is CASSNAGTGGYGYTF. In DNA form, the CDR3 reads TGTGCCAGCAGTAATGCCGGGACAGGGGGCTATGGCTACACCTTC.

The chain couples TRBV27 to TRBJ2-5; no reliable D call. CDR3 length: 12 residues. V was shortened by 6 bases and J by 3 bases, with 8 bases between the two germline ends. The germline gives CDR1 MNHEY, CDR2 SMNVEV (reference sequence). The chain's CDR3 is CASSHGKETQYF. CDR3 bases: TGTGCCAGCAGCCATGGGAAAGAGACCCAGTACTTC.

This clone came up a few times. The CDR3 region is CAWSVPGTGEGGKLFF. CDR3 in DNA: TGTGCCTGGAGTGTACCCGGGACAGGGGAGGGCGGAAAACTGTTTTTT. J is TRBJ1-4 and V is TRBV30; 10 positions match TRBD1. Germline CDR1 GTSNPN, CDR2 SVGIG (reference sequence). The CDR3 extends over 16 amino acids. Trimming removed 0 bases from V and 10 bases from J; junction bases left unmatched: 11.

This clone was observed a handful of times. CDR3 nucleotide sequence: TGTGCCAGCAGCTTATTGACCAGCTTGAACACTGAAGCTTTCTTT. It yields the protein CASSLLTSLNTEAFF. J is TRBJ1-1 and V is TRBV7-9; no clear D gene. Trimming took off 2 bases at V and 0 bases at J, with 10 bases between the two ends. The germline CDR1 and CDR2 sequences are SEHNR and FQNEAQ (reference sequence). CDR3 length equals 15 residues.

This clone turned up a few times. The chain couples TRBV5-1 to TRBJ1-1; 7 bases are shared with TRBD1. CDR1 and CDR2 from the germline V gene are SGHRS and YFSETQ. The CDR3 has 16 amino acids. V dropped 0 bases and J dropped 0; count of bases not matched to a gene: 5. DNA of the CDR3: TGCGCCAGCAGCTTGGAGGGGACAGAGATGAACACTGAAGCTTTCTTT. This translates into CASSLEGTEMNTEAFF.

This chain joins TRBV19 and TRBJ2-7; 8 bases align to TRBD1. V dropped 5 bases and J dropped 0; count of bases not matched to a gene: 6. Germline loops: CDR1 LNHDA, CDR2 SQIVND (reference sequence). The CDR3 covers 15 residues. The CDR3 nucleotides are TGTGCCAGTAGTCTCGGGACAGGCAGCTCCTACGAGCAGTACTTC. Translation: CASSLGTGSSYEQYF.

V and J are TRBV5-1 and TRBJ2-1; 10 bases fit TRBD1. The length of the CDR3 is 15 residues. Germline-derived CDR1 and CDR2 are SGHRS and YFSETQ. The trim removed 4 bases at V and 9 bases at J, leaving 10 bases unmatched. The CDR3 DNA is TGCGCCAGCAGCGACCGGGACAGGGGTTGGGGTGAGCAGTTCTTC. Protein: CASSDRDRGWGEQFF.

This sequence joins TRBV7-6 and TRBJ2-3, with TRBD1 matching over 10 bases. Trimming removed 3 bases from V and 1 base from J; junction bases left unmatched: 13. Germline lookup yields CDR1 SGHVS and CDR2 FNYEAQ. CDR3 length: 19 amino acids. The CDR3 sequence is CASSLATGGAGLGTDTQYF. In DNA form, the CDR3 reads TGTGCCAGCAGCTTGGCGACAGGGGGCGCAGGGTTGGGCACAGATACGCAGTATTTT.

The CDR3 nucleotides read TGTGCCAGCAGCTTAGACCCCGGCCCCTACGAGCAGTACTTC. This gives the protein CASSLDPGPYEQYF. The genes are TRBV5-6 and TRBJ2-7, with no clear D. The CDR3 runs 14 residues. The V and J ends lost 2 bases and 2 bases respectively, with 11 bases between them. Germline V gene data show CDR1 as SGHDT and CDR2 as YYEEEE.

The CDR3 DNA follows: TGTGCCAGCAGCCCAGGACAGGGTAATAATCAGCCCCAGCATTTT. It yields the protein CASSPGQGNNQPQHF. The chain recombines TRBV7-8 with TRBJ1-5; TRBD1 agrees at 8 bases. V was clipped by 5 bases and J by 4 bases; unmatched bases: 7. The CDR3 sequence is 15 residues long. Germline CDR1 is SGHVS and CDR2 is FQNEAQ.

The genes are TRBV4-3 and TRBJ1-6, with D unresolved. Germline V CDR1 and CDR2: LGHNA, YSLEER. V lost 1 base and J lost 7, with 11 bases in between. This CDR3 region has 15 residues. As DNA, the CDR3 is TGCGCCAGCAGCCAAGCTGGGCTCCCGAATTCACCCCTCCACTTT. Protein product: CASSQAGLPNSPLHF.

This clone has only one observation. This chain links TRBV7-6 with TRBJ1-1, with D perhaps TRBD1 (6 bases). The V end lost 5 bases, the J end lost 1 base, and 8 bases lay between the germline ends. The CDR3 loop spans 13 amino acids. Per the germline V gene, CDR1 is SGHVS and CDR2 is FNYEAQ. DNA of the CDR3: TGTGCCAGCAGCCCGACAGGGAACACTGAAGCTTTCTTT. Its translation: CASSPTGNTEAFF.